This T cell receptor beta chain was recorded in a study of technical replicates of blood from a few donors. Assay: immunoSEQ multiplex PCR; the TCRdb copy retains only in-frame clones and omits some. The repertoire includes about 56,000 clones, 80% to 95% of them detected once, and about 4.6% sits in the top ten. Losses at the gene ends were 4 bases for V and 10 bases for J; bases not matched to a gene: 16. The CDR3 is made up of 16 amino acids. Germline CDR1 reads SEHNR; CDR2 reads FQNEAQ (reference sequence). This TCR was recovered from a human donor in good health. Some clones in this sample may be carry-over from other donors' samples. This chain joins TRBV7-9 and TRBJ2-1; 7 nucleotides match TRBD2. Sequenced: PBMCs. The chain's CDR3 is CASSSSSGHTGGEQFF. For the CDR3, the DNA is TGTGCCAGCAGCTCCTCTAGCGGCCACACGGGCGGGGAGCAGTTCTTC.